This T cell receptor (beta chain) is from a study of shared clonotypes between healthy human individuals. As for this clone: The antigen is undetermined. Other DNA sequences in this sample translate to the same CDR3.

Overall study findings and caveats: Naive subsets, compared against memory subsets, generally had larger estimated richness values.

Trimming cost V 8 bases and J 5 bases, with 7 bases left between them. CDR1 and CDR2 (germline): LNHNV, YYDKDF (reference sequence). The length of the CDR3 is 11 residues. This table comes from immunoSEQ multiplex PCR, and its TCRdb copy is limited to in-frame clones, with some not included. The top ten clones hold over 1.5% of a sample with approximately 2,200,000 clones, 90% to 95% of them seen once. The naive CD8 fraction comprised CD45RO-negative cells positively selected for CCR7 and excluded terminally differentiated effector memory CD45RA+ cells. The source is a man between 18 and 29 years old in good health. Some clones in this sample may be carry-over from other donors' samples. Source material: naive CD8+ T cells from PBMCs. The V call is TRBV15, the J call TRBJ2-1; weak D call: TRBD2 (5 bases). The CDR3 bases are TGTGCCACCCGGGGTGACAATGAGCAGTTCTTC. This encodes CATRGDNEQFF.